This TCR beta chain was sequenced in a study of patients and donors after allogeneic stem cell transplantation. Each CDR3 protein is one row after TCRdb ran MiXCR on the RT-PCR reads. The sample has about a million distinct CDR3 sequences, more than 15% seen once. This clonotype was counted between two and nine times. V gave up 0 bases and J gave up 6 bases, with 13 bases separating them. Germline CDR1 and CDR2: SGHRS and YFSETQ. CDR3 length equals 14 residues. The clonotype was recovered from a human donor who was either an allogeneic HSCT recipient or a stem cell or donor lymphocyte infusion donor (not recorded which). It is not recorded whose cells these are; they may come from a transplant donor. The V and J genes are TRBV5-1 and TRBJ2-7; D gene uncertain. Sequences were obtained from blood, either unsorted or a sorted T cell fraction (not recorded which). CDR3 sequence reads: CASSLVSQVVEQYF. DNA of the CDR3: TGCGCCAGCAGCTTGGTTTCACAAGTTGTCGAGCAGTACTTC.